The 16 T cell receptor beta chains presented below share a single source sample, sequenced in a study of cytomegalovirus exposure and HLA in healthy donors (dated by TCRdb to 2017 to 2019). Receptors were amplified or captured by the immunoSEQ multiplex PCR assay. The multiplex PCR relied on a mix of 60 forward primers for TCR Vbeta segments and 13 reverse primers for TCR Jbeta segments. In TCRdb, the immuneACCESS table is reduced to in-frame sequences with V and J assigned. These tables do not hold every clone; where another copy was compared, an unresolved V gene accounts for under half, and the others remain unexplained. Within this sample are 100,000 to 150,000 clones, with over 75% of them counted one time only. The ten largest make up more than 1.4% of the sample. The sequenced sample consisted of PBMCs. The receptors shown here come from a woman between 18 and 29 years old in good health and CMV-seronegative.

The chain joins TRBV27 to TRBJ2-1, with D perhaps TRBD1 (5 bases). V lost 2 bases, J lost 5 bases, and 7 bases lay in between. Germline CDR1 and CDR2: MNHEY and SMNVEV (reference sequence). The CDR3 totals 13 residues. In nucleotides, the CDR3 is TGTGCCAGCAGTTTAATAGGGGACAATGAGCAGTTCTTC. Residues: CASSLIGDNEQFF.

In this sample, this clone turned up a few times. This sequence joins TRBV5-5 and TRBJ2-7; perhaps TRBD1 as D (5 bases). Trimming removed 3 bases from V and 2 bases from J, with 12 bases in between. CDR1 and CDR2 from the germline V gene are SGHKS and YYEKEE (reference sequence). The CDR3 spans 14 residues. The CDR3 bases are TGTGCCAGCAGCTCTTGGACATATACCTACGAGCAGTACTTC. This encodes CASSSWTYTYEQYF.

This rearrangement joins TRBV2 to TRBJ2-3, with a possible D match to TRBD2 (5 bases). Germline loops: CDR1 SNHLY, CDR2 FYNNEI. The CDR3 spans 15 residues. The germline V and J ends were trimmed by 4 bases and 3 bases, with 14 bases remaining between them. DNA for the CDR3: TGTGCCAGCAGTGTTCCTCCCGGGGAGACAGATACGCAGTATTTT. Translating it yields CASSVPPGETDTQYF. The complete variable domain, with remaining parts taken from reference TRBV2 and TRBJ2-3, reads EPEVTQTPSHQVTQMGQEVILRCVPISNHLYFYWYRQILGQKVEFLVSFYNNEISEKSEIFDDQFSVERPDGSNFTLKIRSTKLEDSAMYFCASSVPPGETDTQYFGPGTRLTVL.

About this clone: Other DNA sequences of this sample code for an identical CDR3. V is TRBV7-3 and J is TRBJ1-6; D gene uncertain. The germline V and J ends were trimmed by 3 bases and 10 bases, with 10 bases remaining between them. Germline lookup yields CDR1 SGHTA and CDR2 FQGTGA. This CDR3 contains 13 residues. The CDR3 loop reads CASSFSRGSPLHF. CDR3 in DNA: TGTGCCAGCAGCTTTTCAAGAGGCTCACCCCTCCACTTT.

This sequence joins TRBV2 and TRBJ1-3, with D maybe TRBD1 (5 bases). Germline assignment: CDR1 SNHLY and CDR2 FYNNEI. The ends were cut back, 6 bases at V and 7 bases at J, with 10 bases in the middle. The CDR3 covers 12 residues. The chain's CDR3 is CASSPQGNTIYF. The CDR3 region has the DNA TGTGCCAGCAGCCCTCAGGGTAACACCATATATTTT.

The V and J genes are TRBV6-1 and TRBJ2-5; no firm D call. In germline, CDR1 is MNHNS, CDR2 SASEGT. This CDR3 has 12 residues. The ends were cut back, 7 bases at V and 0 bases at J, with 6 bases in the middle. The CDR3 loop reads CASIGHQETQYF. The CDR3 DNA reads TGTGCCAGCATTGGCCACCAAGAGACCCAGTACTTC.

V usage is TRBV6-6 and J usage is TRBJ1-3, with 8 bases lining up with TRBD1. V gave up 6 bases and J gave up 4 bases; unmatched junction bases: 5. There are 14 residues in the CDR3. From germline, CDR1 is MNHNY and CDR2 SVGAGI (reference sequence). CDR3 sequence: CASSPPGGGNTIYF. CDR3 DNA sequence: TGTGCCAGCAGCCCCCCAGGGGGCGGAAACACCATATATTTT.

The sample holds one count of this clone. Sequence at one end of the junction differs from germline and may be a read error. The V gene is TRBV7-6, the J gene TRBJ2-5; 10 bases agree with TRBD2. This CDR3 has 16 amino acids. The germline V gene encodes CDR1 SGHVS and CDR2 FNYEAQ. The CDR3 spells CASSLGGAGGQETQHF. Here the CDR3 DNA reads TGTGCCAGCAGCTTGGGGGGAGCGGGAGGGCAAGAGACCCAGCACTTC.

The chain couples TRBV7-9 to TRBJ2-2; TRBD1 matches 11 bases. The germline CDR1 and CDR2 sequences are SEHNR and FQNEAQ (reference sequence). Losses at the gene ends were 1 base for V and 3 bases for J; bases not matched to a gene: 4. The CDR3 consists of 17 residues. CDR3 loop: CASSLGPGQGDTGELFF. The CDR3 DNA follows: TGTGCCAGCAGCTTAGGCCCGGGACAGGGGGACACCGGGGAGCTGTTTTTT. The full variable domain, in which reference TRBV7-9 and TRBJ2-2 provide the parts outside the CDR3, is DTGVSQNPRHKITKRGQNVTFRCDPISEHNRLYWYRQTLGQGPEFLTYFQNEAQLEKSRLLSDRFSAERPKGSFSTLEIQRTEQGDSAMYLCASSLGPGQGDTGELFFGEGSRLTVL.

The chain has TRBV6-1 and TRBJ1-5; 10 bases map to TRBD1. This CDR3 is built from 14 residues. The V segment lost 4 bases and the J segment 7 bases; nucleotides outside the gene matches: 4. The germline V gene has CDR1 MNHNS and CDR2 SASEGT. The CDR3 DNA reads TGTGCCAGCAGTGTAGGACAGGGGGGACAGCCCCAGCATTTT. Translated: CASSVGQGGQPQHF.

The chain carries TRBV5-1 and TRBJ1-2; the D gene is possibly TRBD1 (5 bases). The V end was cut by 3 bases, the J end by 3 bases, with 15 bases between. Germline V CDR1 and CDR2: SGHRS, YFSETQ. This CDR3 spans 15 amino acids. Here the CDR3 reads CASSSIRDEDYGYTF. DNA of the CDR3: TGCGCCAGCAGCTCAATCAGGGATGAAGACTATGGCTACACCTTC.

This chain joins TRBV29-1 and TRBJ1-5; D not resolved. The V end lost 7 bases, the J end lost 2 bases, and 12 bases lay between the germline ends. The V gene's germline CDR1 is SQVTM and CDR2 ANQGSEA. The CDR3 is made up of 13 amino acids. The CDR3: CSDIDNGNQPQHF. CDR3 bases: TGCAGCGATATAGACAATGGCAATCAGCCCCAGCATTTT.

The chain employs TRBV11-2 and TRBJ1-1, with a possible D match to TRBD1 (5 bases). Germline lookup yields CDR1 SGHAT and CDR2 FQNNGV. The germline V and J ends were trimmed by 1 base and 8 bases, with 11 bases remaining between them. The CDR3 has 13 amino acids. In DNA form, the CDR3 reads TGTGCCAGCAGCTTAGGATCGCCAGGGGAAGCTTTCTTT. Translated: CASSLGSPGEAFF.

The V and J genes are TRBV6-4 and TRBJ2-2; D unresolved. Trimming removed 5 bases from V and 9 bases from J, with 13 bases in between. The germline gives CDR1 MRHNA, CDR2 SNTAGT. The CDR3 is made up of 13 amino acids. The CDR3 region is CASSPAAHRELFF. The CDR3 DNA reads TGTGCCAGCAGTCCCGCCGCGCATAGGGAGCTGTTTTTT.

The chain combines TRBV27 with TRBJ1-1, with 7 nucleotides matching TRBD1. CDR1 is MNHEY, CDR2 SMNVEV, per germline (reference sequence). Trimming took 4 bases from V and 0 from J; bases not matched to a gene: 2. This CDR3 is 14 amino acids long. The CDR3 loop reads CASSSQGLNTEAFF. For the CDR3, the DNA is TGTGCCAGCAGTTCACAGGGGCTGAACACTGAAGCTTTCTTT.

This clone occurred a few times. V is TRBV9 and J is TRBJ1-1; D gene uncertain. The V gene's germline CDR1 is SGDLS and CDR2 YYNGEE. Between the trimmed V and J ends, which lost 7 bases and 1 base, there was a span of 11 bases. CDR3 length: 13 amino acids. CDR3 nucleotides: TGTGCCAGCTCCCTATCCCCGAACACTGAAGCTTTCTTT. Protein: CASSLSPNTEAFF.